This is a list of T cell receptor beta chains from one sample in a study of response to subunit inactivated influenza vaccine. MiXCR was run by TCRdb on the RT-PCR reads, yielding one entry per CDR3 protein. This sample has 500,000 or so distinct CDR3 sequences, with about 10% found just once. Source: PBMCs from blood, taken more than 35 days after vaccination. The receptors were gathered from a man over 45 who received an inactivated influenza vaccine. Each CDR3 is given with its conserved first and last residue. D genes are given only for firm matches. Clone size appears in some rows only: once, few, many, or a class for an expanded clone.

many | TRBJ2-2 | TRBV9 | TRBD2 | TGTGCCTCGGGGGGGCTGAACACCGGGGAGCTGTTTTTT | CASGGLNTGELFF
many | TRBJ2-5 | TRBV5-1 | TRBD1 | TGCGCCAGCAGCCCGGGACAGAACCAAGAGACCCAGTACTTC | CASSPGQNQETQYF
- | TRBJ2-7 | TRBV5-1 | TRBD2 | TGCGCCAGCAGCTTCGGGGGGACTAGCGCCCACGAGCAGTACTTC | CASSFGGTSAHEQYF
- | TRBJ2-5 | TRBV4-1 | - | TGCGCCAGCAGCCTGAAAAGAGGTGGTGCGGGGTACCAAGAGACCCAGTACTTC | CASSLKRGGAGYQETQYF
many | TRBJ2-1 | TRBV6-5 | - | TGTGCCAGCAGTTACGAGGGGGACGCCTACAATGAGCAGTTCTTC | CASSYEGDAYNEQFF
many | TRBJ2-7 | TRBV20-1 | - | TGCAGTGCTAGGGGAGAGGGCTACGAGCAGTACTTC | CSARGEGYEQYF
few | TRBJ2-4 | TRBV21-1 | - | TGTGCCAGCAGCAAGCCTCGTAGGACTAGCGGTGTAGCCAAAAACATTCAGTACTTC | CASSKPRRTSGVAKNIQYF
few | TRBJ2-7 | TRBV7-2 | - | TGTGCCAGCAGCTTCCAGGGGAACTCCTACGAGCAGTACTTC | CASSFQGNSYEQYF
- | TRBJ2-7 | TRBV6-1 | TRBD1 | TGTGCCAGCAGTCCGGATCCGGGACAGGGAGGTGGCGACGAGCAGTACTTC | CASSPDPGQGGGDEQYF
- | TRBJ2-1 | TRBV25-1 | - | TGTGCCAGCAGAATGCAGGGTTCCCATGAGCAGTTCTTC | CASRMQGSHEQFF
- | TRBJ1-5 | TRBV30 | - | TGTGCCTGGAGTGACGGAAGCAATCAGCCCCAGCATTTT | CAWSDGSNQPQHF
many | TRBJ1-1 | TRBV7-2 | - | TGTGCCAGCAGCGCAATAGCAGGGAACACTGAAGCTTTCTTT | CASSAIAGNTEAFF
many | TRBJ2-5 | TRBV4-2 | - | TGTGCCAGCAGATATGAAGAGACCCAGTACTTC | CASRYEETQYF
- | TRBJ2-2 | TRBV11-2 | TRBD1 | TGTGCCAGCAGCTTCGACAGGGTGACCGGGGAGCTGTTTTTT | CASSFDRVTGELFF
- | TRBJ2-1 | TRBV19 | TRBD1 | TGTGCCAGTAGACCCCCGCCGGCCAGGGGGCCTTACAATGAGCAGTTCTTC | CASRPPPARGPYNEQFF
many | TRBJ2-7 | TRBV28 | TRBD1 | TGTGCCAGCTCTTCTATCTTGAGACAGGGATACGAGCAGTACTTC | CASSSILRQGYEQYF
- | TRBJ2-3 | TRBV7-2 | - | TGTGCCAGCAGCTGGGGCCGGGACGTCGGACGAGTGGATACGCAGTATTTT | CASSWGRDVGRVDTQYF
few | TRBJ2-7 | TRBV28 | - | TGTGCCAGCAGTTTATCGGGGTTTACCTACGAGCAGTACTTC | CASSLSGFTYEQYF
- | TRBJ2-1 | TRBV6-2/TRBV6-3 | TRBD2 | TGTGCCAGCAGTTACATAAGACTAGCGGTGGCCTACAATGAGCAGTTCTTC | CASSYIRLAVAYNEQFF
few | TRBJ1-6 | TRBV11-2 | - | TGTGCCAGCAGCTTAGGCGGGAAGGGGGGTCCAAGGGAAATTTCACCCCTCCACTTT | CASSLGGKGGPREISPLHF
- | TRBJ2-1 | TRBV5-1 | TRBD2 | TGCGCCAGCAGCTTGGCCGACGGACTAGGGGTAAGAGAGCAGTTCTTC | CASSLADGLGVREQFF
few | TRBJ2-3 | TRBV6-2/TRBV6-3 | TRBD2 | TGTGCCAGCAGTTACCGCCGGGAGGGATCAGATACGCAGTATTTT | CASSYRREGSDTQYF
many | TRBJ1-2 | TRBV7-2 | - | TGTGCCAGCAGCTCCCCAGGGATGGGAGACTATGGCTACACCTTC | CASSSPGMGDYGYTF
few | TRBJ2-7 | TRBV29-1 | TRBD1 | TGCAGCGGGGGGGAACAGGGGGCAGCCGAGCAGTACTTC | CSGGEQGAAEQYF
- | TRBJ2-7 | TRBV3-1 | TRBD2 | TGTGCCAGCGCAGGGACTAGCCAAACCTACGAGCAGTACTTC | CASAGTSQTYEQYF
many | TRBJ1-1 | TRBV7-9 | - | TGTGCCAGCAGCTACTCCTATCGGGGGACTGAAGCTTTCTTT | CASSYSYRGTEAFF
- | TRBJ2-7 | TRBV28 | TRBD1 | TGTGCCAGCAGTCCCTCCCGGGACAGGGGCCACGAGCAGTACTTC | CASSPSRDRGHEQYF
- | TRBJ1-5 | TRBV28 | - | TGTGCCAGCAGCTCAGGACGGTCTGGGCCCCAGCATTTT | CASSSGRSGPQHF
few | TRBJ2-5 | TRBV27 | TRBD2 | TGTGCCAGCAGTCGCGCTAGCGGGGGCCCGGTAGGGACCCAGTACTTC | CASSRASGGPVGTQYF
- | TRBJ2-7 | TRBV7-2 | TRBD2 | TGTGCCAGCAGCCCCGGGGGGGGCGCATCCTACGAGCAGTACTTC | CASSPGGGASYEQYF
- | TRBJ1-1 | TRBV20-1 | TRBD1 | TGCAGTGCTAGACGACAGGGAACTATGAACACTGAAGCTTTCTTT | CSARRQGTMNTEAFF
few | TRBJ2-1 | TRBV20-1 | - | TGCAGTGCTAGAGATTTAGGACAATACAATGAGCAGTTCTTC | CSARDLGQYNEQFF
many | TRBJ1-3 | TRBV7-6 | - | TGTGCCAGCAGCTTAGAAGCAGGGTTCGGAAACACCATATATTTT | CASSLEAGFGNTIYF
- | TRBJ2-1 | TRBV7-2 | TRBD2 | TGTGCCAGCAGCCGGACTAGCGGGGGGCCGAAGGAGCAGTTCTTC | CASSRTSGGPKEQFF
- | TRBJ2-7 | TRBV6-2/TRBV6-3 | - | TGTGCCAGCAGGCTGGGGGGTGCCTACGAGCAGTACTTC | CASRLGGAYEQYF
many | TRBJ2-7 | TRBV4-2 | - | TGTGCCAGCAGCCAAATTGGAGGATACTCCGAGCAGTACTTC | CASSQIGGYSEQYF
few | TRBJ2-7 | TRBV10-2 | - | TGCGCCAGCAGTGATCTAGGACCCATCTACGAGCAGTACTTC | CASSDLGPIYEQYF
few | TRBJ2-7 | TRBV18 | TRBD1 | TGTGCCAGCTCATCAATTACAGGGGTCTACGAGCAGTACTTC | CASSSITGVYEQYF
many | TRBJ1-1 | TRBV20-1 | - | TGCAGTGCTCACCTTCCGGTGAACACTGAAGCTTTCTTT | CSAHLPVNTEAFF
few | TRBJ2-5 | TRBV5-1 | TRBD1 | TGCGCCAGCAGGCGGACAGGGGACCAAGAGACCCAGTACTTC | CASRRTGDQETQYF
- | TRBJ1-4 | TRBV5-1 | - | TGCGCCAGCAGCTCGACCGAGAGAAATGAAAAACTGTTTTTT | CASSSTERNEKLFF
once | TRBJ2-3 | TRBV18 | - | TGTGCCAGCTCACCACCGACAAAGAACACAGATACGCAGTATTTT | CASSPPTKNTDTQYF
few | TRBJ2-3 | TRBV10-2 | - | TGCGCCAGCAGTGAGTCGCGAGGTTCCTCAAGCACAGATACGCAGTATTTT | CASSESRGSSSTDTQYF
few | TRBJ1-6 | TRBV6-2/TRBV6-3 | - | TGTGCCAGCAGTTCGGTGGGCTCACCCCTCCACTTT | CASSSVGSPLHF
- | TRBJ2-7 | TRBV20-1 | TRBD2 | TGCAGTGCCCACCAGACTAGCGGGCGCTCCTACGAGCAGTACTTC | CSAHQTSGRSYEQYF
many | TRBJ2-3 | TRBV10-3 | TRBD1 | TGTGCCATCAGTGAAACCGGACAGGGGGCTGGCGGAGATACGCAGTATTTT | CAISETGQGAGGDTQYF
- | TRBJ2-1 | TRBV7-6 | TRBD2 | TGTGCCAGCAGCCCAGGGACTAGCGGGAGGTTGTACAATGAGCAGTTCTTC | CASSPGTSGRLYNEQFF
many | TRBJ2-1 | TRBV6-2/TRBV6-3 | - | TGTGCCAGCCTGAAGTGGGGTCATGAGCAGTTCTTC | CASLKWGHEQFF
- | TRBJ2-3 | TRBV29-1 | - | TGCAGCGTTGATGACGGTGCTAGCACAGATACGCAGTATTTT | CSVDDGASTDTQYF
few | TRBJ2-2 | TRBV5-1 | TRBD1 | TGCGCCAGCAGGAACAGGGGAGAAACCGGGGAGCTGTTTTTT | CASRNRGETGELFF
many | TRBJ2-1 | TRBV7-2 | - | TGTGCCAGCAGCCAGGGACACCGGAACAATGAGCAGTTCTTC | CASSQGHRNNEQFF
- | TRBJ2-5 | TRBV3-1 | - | TGTGCCAGCAGCCAACTAGTAGAGACCCAGTACTTC | CASSQLVETQYF
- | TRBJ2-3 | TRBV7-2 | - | TGTGCCAGCAGCGCCGGGACCACCACAGATACGCAGTATTTT | CASSAGTTTDTQYF
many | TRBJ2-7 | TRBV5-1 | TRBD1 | TGCGCCAGCAGCACAAGACAGGGGATCTACGAGCAGTACTTC | CASSTRQGIYEQYF
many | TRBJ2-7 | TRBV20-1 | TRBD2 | TGCAGTGCTGGGGGACTAGCGGGAGGGAACGAGCAGTACTTC | CSAGGLAGGNEQYF